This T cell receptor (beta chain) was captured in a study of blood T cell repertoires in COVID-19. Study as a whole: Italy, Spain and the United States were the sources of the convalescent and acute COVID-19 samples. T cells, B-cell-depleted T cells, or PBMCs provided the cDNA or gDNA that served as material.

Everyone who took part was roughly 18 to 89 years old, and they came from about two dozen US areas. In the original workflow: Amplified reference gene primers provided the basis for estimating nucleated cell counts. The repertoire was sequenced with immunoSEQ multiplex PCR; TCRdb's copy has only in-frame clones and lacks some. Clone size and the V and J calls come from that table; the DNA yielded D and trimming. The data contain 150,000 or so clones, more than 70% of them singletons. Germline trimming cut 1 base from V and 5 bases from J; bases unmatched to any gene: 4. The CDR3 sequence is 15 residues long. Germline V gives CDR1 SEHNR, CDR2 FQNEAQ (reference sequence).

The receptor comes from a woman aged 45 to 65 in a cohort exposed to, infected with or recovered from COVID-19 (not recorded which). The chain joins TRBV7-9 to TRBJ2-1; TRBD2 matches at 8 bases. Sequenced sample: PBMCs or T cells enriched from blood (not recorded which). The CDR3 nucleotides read TGTGCCAGCAGCTTAGAGACTAGCGCAGACAATGAGCAGTTCTTC. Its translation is CASSLETSADNEQFF.